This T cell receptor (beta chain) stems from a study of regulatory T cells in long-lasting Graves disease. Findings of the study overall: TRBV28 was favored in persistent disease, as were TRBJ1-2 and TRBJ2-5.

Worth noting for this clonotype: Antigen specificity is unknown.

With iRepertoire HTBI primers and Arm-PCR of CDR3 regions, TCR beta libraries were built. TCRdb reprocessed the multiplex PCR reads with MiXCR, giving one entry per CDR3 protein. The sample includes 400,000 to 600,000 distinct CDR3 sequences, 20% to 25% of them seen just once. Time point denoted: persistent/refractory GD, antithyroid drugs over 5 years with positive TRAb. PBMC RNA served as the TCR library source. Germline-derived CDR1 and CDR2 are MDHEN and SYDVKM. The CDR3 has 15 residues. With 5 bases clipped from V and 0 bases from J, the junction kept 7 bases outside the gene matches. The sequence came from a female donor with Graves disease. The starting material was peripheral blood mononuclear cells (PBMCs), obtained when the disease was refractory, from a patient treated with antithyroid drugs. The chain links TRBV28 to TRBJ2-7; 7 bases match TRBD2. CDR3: CASSPSGSNSYEQYF. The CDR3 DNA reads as TGTGCCAGCAGTCCTAGCGGTTCTAACTCCTACGAGCAGTACTTC.